This is a list of T cell receptor beta chains from one sample in a study of cytomegalovirus exposure and HLA in healthy donors. Sequencing was performed with immunoSEQ multiplex PCR; in TCRdb, only in-frame clones are kept and a portion is missing. The repertoire holds approximately 190,000 clones, approximately 82% seen once, with about 1.8% in the top ten. Sequencing used PBMCs. The receptors come from a woman aged 18-35 years in good health and CMV-seronegative. CDR3s include the opening cysteine and the closing phenylalanine or tryptophan. Fields, in order: V gene, CDR3 length, CDR3 protein.

TRBV2 | 11 | CASRDKQPQHF
TRBV7-9 | 17 | CASSLVERQGGGETQYF
TRBV6-5 | 14 | CASSDRSSTDTQYF
TRBV28 | 15 | CASSPRQGWNTEAFF
TRBV30 | 13 | CAWTLGGLRFYTF
TRBV7-2 | 16 | CASSLAPLTSNQPQHF
TRBV2 | 12 | CAGNRGVTEAFF
TRBV7-9 | 15 | CASSPDRGVGQPQHF
TRBV9 | 14 | CASSVGGGSETQYF
TRBV4-2 | 17 | CASSQGGGRGTNEKLFF
TRBV6-5 | 13 | CASSRQGYNEQFF
TRBV19 | 11 | CASSEYNEQFF
TRBV9 | 14 | CTSSFSRGVYGYTF
TRBV7-9 | 13 | CASSSTEVYEQYF
TRBV5-6 | 13 | CASSLGLEETQYF
TRBV28 | 13 | CASSFLAPYEQYF
TRBV28 | 16 | CASKPTLHGLPYEQYF
TRBV13 | 16 | CASSLSRTSGVNTQYF
TRBV27 | 14 | CASSHLGSKETQYF
TRBV9 | 14 | CASSVAGDFSEQYF
TRBV9 | 13 | CASSVDTSSPLHF
TRBV27 | 16 | CASSPPGLSSYNEQFF
TRBV5-1 | 17 | CASSLDLQGTFNNEQFF
TRBV19 | 17 | CASSIRGGTGRIGEQFF
TRBV29-1 | 14 | CSVEDNRRNTEAFF
TRBV11-3 | 15 | CASSVGQRMNTEAFF
TRBV6-1 | 15 | CASRVTGGVKNIQYF
TRBV13 | 14 | CASSSQGPQETQYF
TRBV28 | 15 | CASSLLTSGVGEQFF
TRBV4-3 | 17 | CASSQNPGLATPYEQYF
TRBV4-2 | 13 | CASSQGGVIEQFF
TRBV5-1 | 14 | CASSHLGAETEAFF
TRBV28 | 12 | CASRPLGGGYTF
TRBV27 | 13 | CASSSRDSDTQYF
TRBV7-9 | 15 | CASSFLAGFAETQYF
TRBV7-9 | 17 | CSSSLPRRQAALTEAFF
TRBV15 | 20 | CATSRDKRLAGKMNTGELFF
TRBV6-6 | 15 | CASRGRQVDNQPQHF
TRBV9 | 16 | CASSATGTANTGELFF